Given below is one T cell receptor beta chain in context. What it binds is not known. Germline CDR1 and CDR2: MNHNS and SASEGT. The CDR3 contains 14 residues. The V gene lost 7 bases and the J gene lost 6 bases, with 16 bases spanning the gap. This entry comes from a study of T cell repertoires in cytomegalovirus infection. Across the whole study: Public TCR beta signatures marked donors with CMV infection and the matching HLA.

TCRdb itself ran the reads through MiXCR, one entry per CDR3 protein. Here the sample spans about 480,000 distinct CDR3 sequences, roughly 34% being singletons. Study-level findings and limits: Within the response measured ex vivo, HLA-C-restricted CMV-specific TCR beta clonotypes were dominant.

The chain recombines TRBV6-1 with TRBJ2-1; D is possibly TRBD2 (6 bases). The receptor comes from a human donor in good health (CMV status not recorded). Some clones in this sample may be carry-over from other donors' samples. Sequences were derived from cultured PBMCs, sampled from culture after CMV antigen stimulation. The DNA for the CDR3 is TGTGCCAGCACAGGGCATGCCGGGAGCAATGAGCAGTTCTTC. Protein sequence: CASTGHAGSNEQFF.